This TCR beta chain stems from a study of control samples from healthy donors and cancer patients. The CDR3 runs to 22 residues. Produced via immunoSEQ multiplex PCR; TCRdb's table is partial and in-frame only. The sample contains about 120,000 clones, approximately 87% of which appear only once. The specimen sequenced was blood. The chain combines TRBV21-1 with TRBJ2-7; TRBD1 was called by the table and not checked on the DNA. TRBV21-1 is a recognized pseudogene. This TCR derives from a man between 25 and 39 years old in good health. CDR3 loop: CASSKDVQLSQGSYPSSYEQYV. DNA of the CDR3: TGTGCCAGCAGCAAAGATGTTCAGTTGAGTCAGGGGTCATATCCAAGCTCCTACGAGCAGTACGTC.